This TCR beta chain was recorded in a study of somatic mutations in cytotoxic T cells in rheumatoid arthritis (dated by TCRdb to 2016 to 2017). The study in broad terms: Peripheral blood (approximately 32 ml EDTA) was collected from patients immediately after diagnosis and before any treatment began. Patient and control groups had essentially identical median ages. The study asked whether expanded CD8+ T-cell clones in newly diagnosed, untreated rheumatoid arthritis carry somatic mutations, and used TCRB deep sequencing to characterize clonality. For 55 to 70 rheumatoid arthritis patients and 15 to 25 healthy controls, TCRB deep sequencing was carried out. A FACSAria II or Sony SH800 was used to flow-sort some V beta antibody-stained T-cell populations at nearly 100% purity, and TCRB sequencing was also done on sorted V beta1+ cells. Overall study results and their limits: The expanded CD8+ clones had unknown antigen targets, and not appearing in virus-specific databases did not rule out that they were virus-specific. The finding that TRBV07 was slightly underrepresented in patients was left unadjusted for multiple comparisons. CD8+ T-cell clonality did not differ significantly between rheumatoid arthritis patients and age-matched healthy controls. In about an eighth of the roughly 60 patients, more than 20% of CD8+ cells belonged to the largest CD8+ clone, while several identical CD8+ TCRB sequences were shared between blood and synovial fluid. In patients, CD8+ clonality rose with age (Spearman r of about 0.51), which was not the case in healthy controls.

The germline V gene (reference sequence) supplies CDR1 PRHDT and CDR2 FYEKMQ. Including cysteine and phenylalanine, the CDR3 has 16 amino acids. This entry keeps only the CDR3 DNA: 48 bases, framed from base 1. V is clipped by 5 bases and J by 1 base, and the sequence between their germline boundaries is 16 bases long. Sequencing of TCRB CDR3 was done on genomic DNA with the immunoSEQ assay. Regarding the original processing steps: When patient CD8+ clones exceeding 1% were checked against published virus-specific TCRB sequences, only a few matched. Only productive TCRB rearrangements were included in the analyses. A clone was defined by a unique TCRB CDR3 sequence, and clonality was computed as a productive clonality index based on Shannon entropy. To calculate repertoire overlap between two samples, the template counts of each clone were considered relative to each sample's total templates. V-gene usage measured by flow cytometry correlated with TCRB sequencing V-gene usage, with a Spearman r of approximately 0.57. TCRdb retrieved this table from immuneACCESS and kept in-frame rearrangements only. Not all clones are present; in checked studies, unresolved V genes account for under half, and no reason is known for the remainder. V and J calls and clone size come straight from that table; D and trimming were deduced from the DNA. The sample records about 14,000 clones, around 74% of which are singletons. The ten largest clones represent 15% to 20% of the sample.

CD4+ and CD8+ cells were isolated by positive magnetic bead selection on an AutoMACS, and purity was checked by flow cytometry. Initial screening for clonal expansions relied on flow cytometry with a TCR V beta antibody panel, after which sorted CD8+ fractions underwent TCRB deep sequencing for characterization. Peripheral blood mononuclear cells were obtained using density gradient separation with Ficoll-Paque PLUS. DNA from CD4-enriched, CD8-enriched or PBMC samples was extracted using Nucleospin Tissue or Tissue XS kits and then quantified on a Qubit 2.0 fluorometer. A word on this clone: The antigen it recognizes is unknown. Qualities for individual bases were not recorded, and no much larger clone is one base off.

Sample: CD8+ T cells sorted from blood. The V and J segments used are TRBV13 and TRBJ2-3; perhaps TRBD2 is the D gene, with 6 bases matching. The clonotype comes from an adult with rheumatoid arthritis. The nucleotides are TGTGCCAGCAGCCCTCGGGGGTTGGAAGGCACAGATACGCAGTATTTT. Its coded protein is CASSPRGLEGTDTQYF. The reference TRBV13 and TRBJ2-3 proteins fill in what lies around the CDR3, so the full variable domain reads AAGVIQSPRHLIKEKRETATLKCYPIPRHDTVYWYQQGPGQDPQFLISFYEKMQSDKGSIPDRFSAQQFSDYHSELNMSSLELGDSALYFCASSPRGLEGTDTQYFGPGTRLTVL.